This TCR beta chain was sequenced during a study of blood T cells in healthy people across ages. Whole-study context: Template switching recovered approximately one barcoded beta molecule for every two T cells.

In this sample, this clonotype turned up a few times. The CDR3 length is 15 residues. Per germline, CDR1 MNHNY and CDR2 SVGAGI (reference sequence). With a J-beta primer mix and a sample-barcoded 5' primer, a second PCR ran about 7 to 12 cycles. TCRdb reanalysed the 5' RACE reads using MiXCR and keeps one entry per CDR3 protein. Altogether more than 1.4 million distinct CDR3 sequences are present, around 42% being singletons, with the ten largest covering approximately 7.9%. Specimen: blood. The V and J genes are TRBV6-6 and TRBJ2-5; 11 positions agree with TRBD1. The last part of the DNA fits TRBJ2-7 better; the J call may be wrong. This clonotype originated in a woman between 18 and 29 years old in good health. The CDR3 here is CASSYGTGGAYEQYF. CDR3 sequence (DNA): TGTGCCAGCAGTTATGGGACAGGGGGGGCTTACGAGCAGTACTTC.